In this sample, the clone carrying this T cell receptor beta chain turned up a few times. This CDR3 has 14 amino acids. The germline CDR1 and CDR2 sequences are MGHRA and YSYEKL. Trimming took off 3 bases at V and 7 bases at J, with 10 bases between the two ends. The sample is drawn from a study of blood T cell repertoires in COVID-19. Study summary: Italy, Spain and the United States were the sources of the convalescent and acute COVID-19 samples.

Using immunoSEQ multiplex PCR, the repertoire was profiled, and TCRdb retains in-frame clones only, with some absent. The data show under 65,000 clones, 65% to 90% seen once. The sequenced sample consisted of peripheral blood. J is TRBJ1-6 and V is TRBV4-1, with D maybe TRBD1 (5 bases). The sequence was collected from a woman aged 60-75 years with acute or convalescent COVID-19. DNA of the CDR3: TGCGCCAGCAGCCAGGGTCCAGGGAATTCACCCCTCCACTTT. Translation gives CASSQGPGNSPLHF.